The 10 T cell receptor beta chains below come from one sample, sequenced in a study of blood T cell repertoires in COVID-19 (dated by TCRdb to the early 2020s). The library came from the immunoSEQ multiplex PCR assay. Sourced from immuneACCESS, this table was stored by TCRdb with only in-frame sequences that have V and J called. A share of the clones is absent; for the studies checked, an unresolved V gene accounts for under half, and the remainder has no known explanation. The sample table holds 150,000 to 200,000 clones, of which roughly 88% were seen once. Together, the top ten hold roughly 8.6% of the sample. The source material was PBMCs or T cells enriched from blood (not recorded which). Source of these receptors: a woman aged 18-29 years who had recovered from COVID-19.

This chain joins TRBV28 and TRBJ2-7, with 7 bases fitting TRBD1. This CDR3 comprises 18 residues. CDR1 MDHEN and CDR2 SYDVKM come from the germline V gene. Trimming took 5 bases from V and 6 from J; bases not matched to a gene: 22. CDR3 loop: CASSPPKQGLSRGPEQYF. The CDR3 coding sequence is TGTGCCAGCAGTCCTCCCAAACAGGGGTTGTCGAGAGGGCCCGAGCAGTACTTC.

The chain is built from TRBV5-4 and TRBJ1-2; 9 bases match TRBD1. The junction had 3 bases not matched to a gene; V was cut back by 4 bases and J by 5 bases. In germline, CDR1 is SGHNT, CDR2 YYREEE (reference sequence). CDR3 length equals 13 residues. The CDR3 DNA sequence: TGTGCCAGCAGCCAGACAGGGGGGTATGGCTACACCTTC. It translates to CASSQTGGYGYTF.

The CDR3 DNA sequence: TGTGCCAGCAGTAGAGGGTTTGGCTACACCTTC. Encoded protein: CASSRGFGYTF. The V gene is TRBV28, the J gene TRBJ1-2; D is unresolved. Germline V gene data show CDR1 as MDHEN and CDR2 as SYDVKM. The V and J ends lost 5 bases and 7 bases respectively, with 8 bases between them. The CDR3 has 11 amino acids.

The V gene is TRBV19, the J gene TRBJ1-1; 9 bases line up with TRBD1. V lost 0 bases, J lost 1 base, and 6 bases stayed unmatched. Germline values: CDR1 LNHDA, CDR2 SQIVND (reference sequence). CDR3 length: 17 residues. The CDR3 loop is CASSIEGWDRANTEAFF. The CDR3 DNA sequence: TGTGCCAGTAGTATAGAGGGGTGGGACAGGGCGAACACTGAAGCTTTCTTT.

The chain couples TRBV5-1 to TRBJ2-1; 12 bases match TRBD1. The CDR3 has 16 amino acids. V shed 4 bases and J 6 bases; nucleotides not matched to a gene: 8. In germline, CDR1 is SGHRS, CDR2 YFSETQ. CDR3 region: CASSLSGTGGINEQFF. The CDR3 nucleotides read TGCGCCAGCAGCCTCTCCGGGACAGGGGGCATCAATGAGCAGTTCTTC. The whole variable domain, filled in from reference TRBV5-1 and TRBJ2-1, reads KAGVTQTPRYLIKTRGQQVTLSCSPISGHRSVSWYQQTPGQGLQFLFEYFSETQRNKGNFPGRFSGRQFSNSRSEMNVSTLELGDSALYLCASSLSGTGGINEQFFGPGTRLTVL.

J is TRBJ2-6 and V is TRBV10-3; D uncertain. V was trimmed by 5 bases and J by 1 base, leaving 3 bases between them. This CDR3 has 13 amino acids. CDR1 is ENHRY and CDR2 is SYGVKD in the germline V gene. The CDR3 here is CAISPSGANVLTF. CDR3 coding DNA: TGTGCCATCAGTCCATCTGGGGCCAACGTCCTGACTTTC.

This clone was recorded only once. The chain recombines TRBV5-1 with TRBJ2-4; 8 nucleotides match TRBD1. There are 18 residues in the CDR3. V dropped 4 bases and J dropped 1; count of bases not matched to a gene: 13. Germline CDR1 is SGHRS and CDR2 is YFSETQ. Here the CDR3 DNA reads TGCGCCAGCAGCCCAGGGGGCGAGGGCTCGGCGGCCAAAAACATTCAGTACTTC. It translates to CASSPGGEGSAAKNIQYF.

V is TRBV7-9 and J is TRBJ2-1, with 8 bases fitting TRBD1. There are 17 residues in the CDR3. In germline, CDR1 is SEHNR, CDR2 FQNEAQ (reference sequence). V lost 5 bases to trimming and J lost 5 bases; unmatched junction nucleotides: 14. CDR3 protein: CASSHRESPGQDNEQFF. CDR3 DNA sequence: TGTGCCAGCAGCCACAGAGAATCGCCGGGACAGGACAATGAGCAGTTCTTC.

The V gene is TRBV29-1, the J gene TRBJ2-1; a weak D match, TRBD2 (6 bases). The germline V and J ends were trimmed by 3 bases and 8 bases, with 14 bases remaining between them. Germline V gene sequence: CDR1 SQVTM, CDR2 ANQGSEA. The CDR3 runs to 13 residues. CDR3 region: CSVEGGIRDEQFF. The CDR3 region has the DNA TGCAGCGTTGAGGGCGGGATACGGGATGAGCAGTTCTTC.

V usage is TRBV20-1 and J usage is TRBJ1-1; 11 bases match TRBD1. The CDR3 has 14 residues. CDR1 is DFQATT and CDR2 is SNEGSKA in the germline V gene (reference sequence). The trim removed 3 bases at V and 4 bases at J, leaving 4 bases unmatched. DNA for the CDR3: TGCAGTGCTAGTAGGACAGGGGGCAGCACTGAAGCTTTCTTT. Protein product: CSASRTGGSTEAFF.